This entry lists 11 T cell receptor beta chains sequenced from one sample in a study of blood T cell repertoires in COVID-19. Sequencing was performed with immunoSEQ multiplex PCR; in TCRdb, only in-frame clones are kept and a portion is missing. In the table there are 150,000 to 180,000 clones, about three quarters of which are singletons. The sample comprised peripheral blood. These receptors originate from a man older than 75 with acute or convalescent COVID-19.

The gene calls are TRBV9 and TRBJ1-3, with unresolved D. CDR1 and CDR2 from the germline V gene are SGDLS and YYNGEE. This CDR3 comprises 13 residues. V was trimmed by 6 bases and J by 2 bases, leaving 9 bases between them. This CDR3 is CASTETTGNTIYF. CDR3 DNA sequence: TGTGCCAGCACGGAGACTACTGGAAACACCATATATTTT. The full variable domain, completed using reference TRBV9 and TRBJ1-3, is DSGVTQTPKHLITATGQRVTLRCSPRSGDLSVYWYQQSLDQGLQFLIQYYNGEERAKGNILERFSAQQFPDLHSELNLSSLELGDSALYFCASTETTGNTIYFGEGSWLTVV.

CDR3 sequence: CASSYSTWAGGNEQFF. The CDR3 nucleotides read TGTGCCAGCAGTTACTCCACCTGGGCGGGGGGCAATGAGCAGTTCTTC. The chain couples TRBV6-5 to TRBJ2-1; 8 nucleotides agree with TRBD2. The CDR3 is made up of 16 amino acids. Germline V gene data show CDR1 as MNHEY and CDR2 as SVGAGI. V trimming: 0 bases; J trimming: 6 bases; junction bases outside the gene matches: 7.

This clone was seen more than once but under ten times. CDR3 region: CKTGSSNYGYTF. The CDR3 region has the DNA TGTAAGACAGGGAGTTCTAACTATGGCTACACCTTC. The chain is built from TRBV2 and TRBJ1-2; 7 nucleotides agree with TRBD1. This CDR3 has 12 residues. Germline V gene lookup returns CDR1 SNHLY and CDR2 FYNNEI.

The V call is TRBV6-1, the J call TRBJ1-2, with D unclear. CDR3 size: 14 residues. The V and J ends lost 3 bases and 6 bases respectively, with 14 bases between them. Germline CDR1 MNHNS, CDR2 SASEGT. The CDR3 DNA reads TGTGCCAGCAGTGAGGGTTACAGTCTAAATGGCTACACCTTC. It translates to CASSEGYSLNGYTF.

The CDR3 loop reads CASSFPGTGSQPQHF. For the CDR3, the DNA is TGTGCCAGCAGTTTCCCCGGGACAGGGAGTCAGCCCCAGCATTTT. The chain has TRBV6-6 and TRBJ1-5; 9 bases agree with TRBD1. Germline CDR1 and CDR2: MNHNY and SVGAGI (reference sequence). V was pared by 4 bases and J by 6 bases, with 7 bases of the junction left unmatched. This CDR3 is built from 15 residues.

There are a few counts of this clone. The chain is built from TRBV14 and TRBJ2-2; 10 positions match TRBD2. V lost 4 bases to trimming and J lost 4 bases; unmatched junction nucleotides: 21. Germline CDR1 is SGHDN and CDR2 is FVKESK. There are 21 residues in the CDR3. CDR3: CASSPLSASGGPNWGTGELFF. CDR3 nucleotide sequence: TGTGCCAGCAGCCCCCTTTCCGCTAGCGGGGGCCCCAACTGGGGCACCGGGGAGCTGTTTTTT.

J is TRBJ2-1 and V is TRBV5-4, with 8 bases fitting TRBD2. Germline V lookup: CDR1 SGHNT, CDR2 YYREEE (reference sequence). V lost 3 bases to trimming and J lost 8 bases; unmatched junction nucleotides: 10. The CDR3 has 15 amino acids. CDR3 loop: CASSWGSGGGYEQFF. CDR3 coding DNA: TGTGCCAGCAGCTGGGGCAGCGGGGGTGGCTATGAGCAGTTCTTC.

This chain links TRBV3-1 (or the pseudogene TRBV3-2) with TRBJ1-4, with D possibly being TRBD1 (6 bases). The V gene lost 7 bases and the J gene lost 10 bases, with 16 bases spanning the gap. Germline CDR1 is LGHDT and CDR2 is YNNKEL (reference sequence). The CDR3 runs 13 residues. In DNA, the CDR3 is TGTGCCAGCAATGAAGGGGGAAAAGGAAAACTGTTTTTT. Amino acids: CASNEGGKGKLFF.

This clone was counted a few times. V is TRBV7-9 and J is TRBJ1-1; TRBD1 matches 9 bases. Looked up from germline, CDR1 is SEHNR and CDR2 is FQNEAQ (reference sequence). The length of the CDR3 is 14 residues. The ends lost 4 bases at V and 1 base at J; junction bases unmatched: 1. CDR3 nucleotide sequence: TGTGCCAGCAGCTGGGGACAGGGGAACACTGAAGCTTTCTTT. It codes for CASSWGQGNTEAFF.

The chain recombines TRBV7-2 with TRBJ2-1; 8 nucleotides agree with TRBD2. The CDR3 spans 14 residues. V trimming: 1 base; J trimming: 9 bases; junction bases outside the gene matches: 5. Germline V CDR1 and CDR2: SGHTA, FQGNSA. The CDR3 bases are TGTGCCAGCAGCTTAGGCGGGGGGTTAGGTGAGCAGTTCTTC. This gives the protein CASSLGGGLGEQFF.

CDR3 amino acids: CASRNSGGGGTDTQYF. In DNA form, the CDR3 reads TGTGCCAGCAGAAACTCAGGGGGAGGTGGCACAGATACGCAGTATTTT. V is TRBV5-4 and J is TRBJ2-3; possible D gene TRBD1, 7 bases. The CDR3 covers 16 residues. CDR1 SGHNT and CDR2 YYREEE come from the germline V gene (reference sequence). Trimming pared 5 bases from V and 1 base from J, leaving 17 bases between.